Below, 21 T cell receptor beta chains from the same sample are listed, as sequenced in a study of T cell responses to AZD1222 COVID-19 vaccine. Repertoires were generated with immunoSEQ multiplex PCR, while TCRdb's copy carries only in-frame clones and drops some. The data show roughly 140,000 clones, 93% seen once. The source was peripheral blood, collected on day 0 of AZD1222 vaccination. The receptor set was obtained from an adult in good health.

The chain carries TRBV11-2 and TRBJ2-3; D may correspond to TRBD1 or TRBD2 (5 bases each). The CDR3 loop spans 16 amino acids. V lost 4 bases to trimming and J lost 0 bases, with 14 bases between them. Germline V CDR1 and CDR2: SGHAT, FQNNGV. CDR3 amino acids: CASSSGTFSSTDTQYF. For the CDR3, the DNA is TGTGCCAGCAGCTCTGGGACGTTCTCTAGCACAGATACGCAGTATTTT.

This chain connects TRBV29-1 to TRBJ2-1; 8 nucleotides match TRBD2. V was pared by 6 bases and J by 0 bases, with 10 bases of the junction left unmatched. Germline-derived CDR1 and CDR2 are SQVTM and ANQGSEA. This CDR3 comprises 16 residues. CDR3 coding DNA: TGCAGCGTCAAACGACTAGCGCGAATCTCCTACAATGAGCAGTTCTTC. Translated, it gives CSVKRLARISYNEQFF.

The DNA for the CDR3 is TGTGCCAGCAGCCAAGAAGGGTTAGGGTACGAGCAGTACTTC. Translating it yields CASSQEGLGYEQYF. The chain combines TRBV14 with TRBJ2-7, with D uncertain. Between the trimmed V and J ends, which lost 0 bases and 4 bases, there was a span of 10 bases. Germline CDR1 reads SGHDN; CDR2 reads FVKESK. This CDR3 is built from 14 residues.

This chain connects TRBV5-6 to TRBJ2-3; 7 bases are shared with TRBD1. The CDR3 loop spans 15 amino acids. With V trimmed by 3 bases and J by 2 bases, 6 bases remained unmatched. Germline CDR1 and CDR2: SGHDT and YYEEEE. In DNA, the CDR3 is TGTGCCAGCAGCTCACCCGGGACAGACACAGATACGCAGTATTTT. Amino acid sequence: CASSSPGTDTDTQYF.

V and J are TRBV4-3 and TRBJ2-1; D not resolved. The germline V gene has CDR1 LGHNA and CDR2 YSLEER. CDR3 length: 13 residues. The ends were cut back, 4 bases at V and 5 bases at J, with 9 bases in the middle. The CDR3: CASSPLGNNEQFF. The CDR3 nucleotides are TGCGCCAGCAGCCCCCTGGGGAACAATGAGCAGTTCTTC.

This sequence joins TRBV5-1 and TRBJ1-6, with 9 bases lining up with TRBD1. The junction had 7 bases not matched to a gene; V was cut back by 4 bases and J by 8 bases. The CDR3 is 15 amino acids. Germline CDR1 and CDR2: SGHRS and YFSETQ. In DNA, the CDR3 is TGCGCCAGCAGCGGAGGGACAGGGACGGATTCACCCCTCCACTTT. Protein product: CASSGGTGTDSPLHF.

The chain uses TRBV6-5 and TRBJ1-1; D unresolved. Germline CDR1 is MNHEY and CDR2 is SVGAGI. V dropped 6 bases and J dropped 3 bases, with 5 bases sitting between them. This CDR3 has 11 residues. This CDR3 is CASSRDTEAFF. The DNA for the CDR3 is TGTGCCAGCAGCAGAGACACTGAAGCTTTCTTT.

The rearrangement joins TRBV7-9 to TRBJ1-5, with D tentatively TRBD1 (5 bases). Looked up from germline, CDR1 is SEHNR and CDR2 is FQNEAQ (reference sequence). The V end was cut by 7 bases, the J end by 3 bases, with 10 bases between. This CDR3 comprises 13 residues. CDR3: CASTWGDNQPQHF. The DNA of the CDR3 is TGTGCCAGCACCTGGGGGGACAATCAGCCCCAGCATTTT. Full variable domain (rest looked up from reference TRBV7-9 and TRBJ1-5): DTGVSQNPRHKITKRGQNVTFRCDPISEHNRLYWYRQTLGQGPEFLTYFQNEAQLEKSRLLSDRFSAERPKGSFSTLEIQRTEQGDSAMYLCASTWGDNQPQHFGDGTRLSIL.

V and J are TRBV19 and TRBJ1-1; 7 bases agree with TRBD1. CDR1 is LNHDA, CDR2 SQIVND, per germline (reference sequence). The CDR3 length is 16 residues. Unmatched junction bases numbered 10, after V lost 5 bases and J lost 1 base. The CDR3 coding sequence is TGTGCCAGTAGTGCGGTGGGGGCAGGGGGGAACACTGAAGCTTTCTTT. Protein sequence: CASSAVGAGGNTEAFF.

The J gene is TRBJ1-4, the V gene TRBV6-2 or TRBV6-3; 11 bases map to TRBD1. V lost 5 bases to trimming and J lost 8 bases; unmatched junction nucleotides: 4. The CDR3 consists of 14 residues. CDR1 is MNHEY and CDR2 is SVGEGT in the germline V gene. CDR3 amino acids: CASSPGQGVEKLFF. As DNA, the CDR3 is TGTGCCAGCAGTCCGGGACAGGGGGTGGAAAAACTGTTTTTT.

This chain uses TRBV5-1 with TRBJ2-3; D ambiguous. The CDR3 totals 13 residues. In germline, CDR1 is SGHRS, CDR2 YFSETQ. V lost 4 bases and J lost 0, with 6 bases in between. In DNA form, the CDR3 reads TGCGCCAGCAGCGTGACCAGCACAGATACGCAGTATTTT. It codes for CASSVTSTDTQYF.

This rearrangement joins TRBV7-8 to TRBJ2-3; 7 bases are shared with TRBD1. The ends lost 3 bases at V and 2 bases at J; junction bases unmatched: 5. Germline CDR1 SGHVS, CDR2 FQNEAQ. This CDR3 contains 15 residues. The CDR3 loop reads CASSFNDRVTDTQYF. The CDR3 DNA reads TGTGCCAGCAGCTTCAATGACAGGGTCACAGATACGCAGTATTTT.

The chain combines TRBV19 with TRBJ2-1, with D uncertain. The germline V gene encodes CDR1 LNHDA and CDR2 SQIVND (reference sequence). The CDR3 is 14 residues long. Trimming pared 5 bases from V and 0 bases from J, leaving 8 bases between. The CDR3 loop is CASSYVYSYNEQFF. The CDR3 nucleotides are TGTGCCAGTAGTTACGTCTACTCCTACAATGAGCAGTTCTTC.

V gene TRBV15 combines with J gene TRBJ1-4; TRBD1 agrees at 10 bases. V was pared by 0 bases and J by 2 bases, with 3 bases of the junction left unmatched. This CDR3 spans 17 amino acids. Germline CDR1 LNHNV, CDR2 YYDKDF (reference sequence). CDR3 amino acids: CATSRDLGQGTNEKLFF. The DNA of the CDR3 is TGTGCCACCAGCAGAGATTTGGGACAGGGGACTAATGAAAAACTGTTTTTT.

This clone came up a few times. This chain links TRBV5-1 with TRBJ1-4, with a tentative D call TRBD1 (6 bases). CDR3 length equals 15 residues. V was pared by 1 base and J by 6 bases, with 13 bases between. Germline-derived CDR1 and CDR2 are SGHRS and YFSETQ. The CDR3 sequence is CASSLLGSGDEKLFF. The CDR3 DNA reads as TGCGCCAGCAGCTTGTTAGGGTCAGGGGATGAAAAACTGTTTTTT.

The chain combines TRBV10-3 with TRBJ1-2; D not resolved. CDR3 size: 13 residues. Between the trimmed V and J ends, which lost 2 bases and 2 bases, there was a span of 6 bases. Germline-derived CDR1 and CDR2 are ENHRY and SYGVKD. The CDR3 nucleotides read TGTGCCATCAGTGAGACAGAGAACTATGGCTACACCTTC. Translated, it gives CAISETENYGYTF.

The rearrangement uses TRBV4-3 and TRBJ1-5, with 8 bases lining up with TRBD1. Germline V gives CDR1 LGHNA, CDR2 YSLEER. The CDR3 contains 15 residues. V lost 0 bases to trimming and J lost 7 bases; unmatched junction nucleotides: 5. CDR3 sequence: CASSQEGQGGQPQHF. Written as DNA, the CDR3 is TGCGCCAGCAGCCAAGAAGGACAGGGCGGACAGCCCCAGCATTTT.

This chain joins TRBV5-6 and TRBJ2-7, with D possibly being TRBD1 (5 bases). The V and J ends lost 1 base and 5 bases respectively, with 10 bases between them. The CDR3 has 13 amino acids. Germline CDR1 SGHDT, CDR2 YYEEEE. The CDR3 DNA reads TGTGCCAGCAGCTTGCTGCCAGGGAACGAGCAGTACTTC. Its translation is CASSLLPGNEQYF.

V and J are TRBV6-6 and TRBJ2-7; D is unresolved. V lost 2 bases and J lost 3, with 14 bases in between. CDR1 is MNHNY, CDR2 SVGAGI, per germline (reference sequence). The length of the CDR3 is 15 residues. CDR3 sequence (DNA): TGTGCCAGCAGTTACCTCGACGGACGGTTCTACGAGCAGTACTTC. Amino acids: CASSYLDGRFYEQYF.

V is TRBV10-2 and J is TRBJ2-7; no reliable D call. The CDR3 contains 15 residues. Deletions cut 3 bases from V and 1 base from J, with 13 bases between. Germline values: CDR1 WSHSY, CDR2 SAAADI. The DNA of the CDR3 is TGCGCCAGCAGTGACACCCTTGAAGGGTCCTACGAGCAGTACTTC. Translated: CASSDTLEGSYEQYF.

This clone was found once. The gene calls are TRBV7-2 and TRBJ2-1; D may match TRBD1 or TRBD2 (6 bases each). Germline V CDR1 and CDR2: SGHTA, FQGNSA. This CDR3 has 15 amino acids. V lost 3 bases and J lost 4, with 13 bases in between. CDR3 protein: CASSFDGGGYNEQFF. For the CDR3, the DNA is TGTGCCAGCAGCTTCGACGGGGGCGGTTACAATGAGCAGTTCTTC.